The rows below give T cell receptor beta chains drawn from one sample of a study of blood T cell repertoires in COVID-19. Assay used: immunoSEQ multiplex PCR; TCRdb lists only in-frame clones, some missing. The data contain more than 60,000 clones, approximately 79% of them singletons. The sequencing sample was made of peripheral blood. These receptors were taken from a human donor with acute or convalescent COVID-19. The donor label of this sample is uncertain. Both conserved end residues are part of each CDR3. Each record gives: CDR3 length, clone size, D gene, V gene, J gene, CDR3 DNA, CDR3 protein. The D gene is left open where the match is weak. The size field is filled for only some rows; it gives once, few, many or a size class.

CDR3 length: 16; clone size: -; D gene: TRBD2; V gene: TRBV15; J gene: TRBJ2-1; CDR3 DNA: TGTGCCACCAGCAGGATTAGCGGGGGAAGTCACAATGAGCAGTTCTTC; CDR3 protein: CATSRISGGSHNEQFF
CDR3 length: 16; clone size: -; D gene: -; V gene: TRBV19; J gene: TRBJ2-3; CDR3 DNA: TGTGCCAGTACCGCGTTGGTAGGGGCTAGCACAGATACGCAGTATTTT; CDR3 protein: CASTALVGASTDTQYF
CDR3 length: 14; clone size: -; D gene: TRBD1; V gene: TRBV6-1; J gene: TRBJ1-1; CDR3 DNA: TGTGCCAGTTCGCGGACAGGACAGAACACTGAAGCTTTCTTT; CDR3 protein: CASSRTGQNTEAFF
CDR3 length: 13; clone size: -; D gene: -; V gene: TRBV6-4; J gene: TRBJ1-1; CDR3 DNA: TGTGCCAGCAGTGATAGGGGTAGCACTGAAGCTTTCTTT; CDR3 protein: CASSDRGSTEAFF
CDR3 length: 15; clone size: few; D gene: -; V gene: TRBV7-2; J gene: TRBJ2-3; CDR3 DNA: TGTGCCAGCAGCTTAGTCGGAGGGGTGGGGGATACGCAGTATTTT; CDR3 protein: CASSLVGGVGDTQYF
CDR3 length: 14; clone size: -; D gene: -; V gene: TRBV10-2; J gene: TRBJ2-2; CDR3 DNA: TGCGCCAGCAGCCCCCCAGGGGCAACCGGGGAGCTGTTTTTT; CDR3 protein: CASSPPGATGELFF
CDR3 length: 14; clone size: -; D gene: TRBD2; V gene: TRBV7-9; J gene: TRBJ2-3; CDR3 DNA: TGTGCCAGCAGCTTTAGCGGGAGACCAGATACGCAGTATTTT; CDR3 protein: CASSFSGRPDTQYF
CDR3 length: 16; clone size: once; D gene: TRBD2; V gene: TRBV11-1; J gene: TRBJ2-1; CDR3 DNA: TGTGCCAGCAGCTTAATAGGGGCGGGGGTCTACAATGAGCAGTTCTTC; CDR3 protein: CASSLIGAGVYNEQFF
CDR3 length: 14; clone size: once; D gene: -; V gene: TRBV6-5; J gene: TRBJ1-1; CDR3 DNA: TGTGCCACCCTCGGCCCGGGACAGAACACTGAAGCTTTCTTT; CDR3 protein: CATLGPGQNTEAFF
CDR3 length: 13; clone size: few; D gene: -; V gene: TRBV28; J gene: TRBJ1-5; CDR3 DNA: TGTGCCAGCAGTTTAAACGGGGGTCAGCCCCAGCATTTT; CDR3 protein: CASSLNGGQPQHF
CDR3 length: 15; clone size: -; D gene: -; V gene: TRBV9; J gene: TRBJ2-1; CDR3 DNA: TGTGCCAGCAGCGGAGCGGGCAGCTCCTACAATGAGCAGTTCTTC; CDR3 protein: CASSGAGSSYNEQFF
CDR3 length: 15; clone size: once; D gene: TRBD1; V gene: TRBV19; J gene: TRBJ2-3; CDR3 DNA: TGTGCCATCGCAATGGGGGGACAGGGCACAGATACGCAGTATTTT; CDR3 protein: CAIAMGGQGTDTQYF
CDR3 length: 16; clone size: -; D gene: TRBD2; V gene: TRBV6-2/TRBV6-3; J gene: TRBJ2-1; CDR3 DNA: TGTGCCAGCAGTCGAACTAGCGGGGGGGCTTGGAGTGAGCAGTTCTTC; CDR3 protein: CASSRTSGGAWSEQFF
CDR3 length: 13; clone size: -; D gene: -; V gene: TRBV10-3; J gene: TRBJ2-1; CDR3 DNA: TGTGCCATCAGGGCTTCCTCCGACAATGAGCAGTTCTTC; CDR3 protein: CAIRASSDNEQFF
CDR3 length: 17; clone size: -; D gene: -; V gene: TRBV12-5; J gene: TRBJ2-5; CDR3 DNA: TGTGCTAGTGGTTTGTCCCCCCGGGAACATGTATGGGAGACCCAGTACTTC; CDR3 protein: CASGLSPREHVWETQYF
CDR3 length: 15; clone size: -; D gene: TRBD2; V gene: TRBV7-9; J gene: TRBJ2-3; CDR3 DNA: TGTGCCAGCAGCTGGTTAGCGGGAGCCTTAGATACGCAGTATTTT; CDR3 protein: CASSWLAGALDTQYF
CDR3 length: 14; clone size: once; D gene: -; V gene: TRBV28; J gene: TRBJ1-5; CDR3 DNA: TGTGCCAGCAGTCCAACAGGGTCGAGGCAGCCCCAGCATTTT; CDR3 protein: CASSPTGSRQPQHF
CDR3 length: 11; clone size: -; D gene: -; V gene: TRBV19; J gene: TRBJ1-2; CDR3 DNA: TGTGCCGCAGGCAGGGACACTGGCTACACCTTC; CDR3 protein: CAAGRDTGYTF
CDR3 length: 14; clone size: many; D gene: TRBD1; V gene: TRBV7-6; J gene: TRBJ2-7; CDR3 DNA: TGTGCCAGCAGCTCAGGACAGGGGGCCTACGAGCAGTACTTC; CDR3 protein: CASSSGQGAYEQYF
CDR3 length: 15; clone size: -; D gene: -; V gene: TRBV11-2; J gene: TRBJ1-4; CDR3 DNA: TGTGCCAGCAGCTTTTCGGGGGGGTCTAATGAAAAACTGTTTTTT; CDR3 protein: CASSFSGGSNEKLFF
CDR3 length: 15; clone size: -; D gene: -; V gene: TRBV5-1; J gene: TRBJ2-6; CDR3 DNA: TGCGCCAGCAGCTTTGGGGGGACCGGGGCCAACGTCCTGACTTTC; CDR3 protein: CASSFGGTGANVLTF
CDR3 length: 13; clone size: -; D gene: -; V gene: TRBV19; J gene: TRBJ1-5; CDR3 DNA: TGTGCCAGTAGTATACAGAACAATCAGCCCCAGCATTTT; CDR3 protein: CASSIQNNQPQHF
CDR3 length: 15; clone size: -; D gene: -; V gene: TRBV13; J gene: TRBJ2-1; CDR3 DNA: TGTGCCAGCAGCCCCCCACAGGGCTCCTACAATGAGCAGTTCTTC; CDR3 protein: CASSPPQGSYNEQFF
CDR3 length: 15; clone size: -; D gene: -; V gene: TRBV5-1; J gene: TRBJ2-2; CDR3 DNA: TGCGCCAGCAGCCTCGGGAAGCCGAACACCGGGGAGCTGTTTTTT; CDR3 protein: CASSLGKPNTGELFF
CDR3 length: 14; clone size: few; D gene: -; V gene: TRBV19; J gene: TRBJ1-3; CDR3 DNA: TGTGCCAGTAGTATCGGACAGACAGGAAACACCATATATTTT; CDR3 protein: CASSIGQTGNTIYF
CDR3 length: 11; clone size: few; D gene: -; V gene: TRBV7-9; J gene: TRBJ2-1; CDR3 DNA: TGTGCCAGCAGCTTCTCGGTCCAGCAGTTCTTC; CDR3 protein: CASSFSVQQFF
CDR3 length: 16; clone size: -; D gene: TRBD2; V gene: TRBV14; J gene: TRBJ2-5; CDR3 DNA: TGTGCCAGCAGCTTCTGGACTAGCGGGGCCCAAGAGACCCAGTACTTC; CDR3 protein: CASSFWTSGAQETQYF
CDR3 length: 16; clone size: -; D gene: -; V gene: TRBV28; J gene: TRBJ2-4; CDR3 DNA: TGTGCCAGCAGTTTCAGGGCACAGGTAATTCAAAACATTCAGTACTTC; CDR3 protein: CASSFRAQVIQNIQYF
CDR3 length: 17; clone size: -; D gene: TRBD1; V gene: TRBV2; J gene: TRBJ1-5; CDR3 DNA: TGTGCCAGCATGCCGGGACAGGGAAGGGGTAGCAATCAGCTCCAGCATTTT; CDR3 protein: CASMPGQGRGSNQLQHF
CDR3 length: 14; clone size: -; D gene: TRBD1; V gene: TRBV9; J gene: TRBJ1-4; CDR3 DNA: TGTGCCAGCAGCGCGACAGGGGGTTTTGAAAAACTGTTTTTT; CDR3 protein: CASSATGGFEKLFF
CDR3 length: 14; clone size: -; D gene: -; V gene: TRBV28; J gene: TRBJ2-5; CDR3 DNA: TGTGCCAGCAGTCGGATGACAGGGAGGAAGACCCAGTACTTC; CDR3 protein: CASSRMTGRKTQYF
CDR3 length: 13; clone size: -; D gene: -; V gene: TRBV13; J gene: TRBJ1-2; CDR3 DNA: TGTGCCAGCAGCCCACCAGGGGTCTATGGCTACACCTTC; CDR3 protein: CASSPPGVYGYTF
CDR3 length: 14; clone size: -; D gene: -; V gene: TRBV28; J gene: TRBJ2-7; CDR3 DNA: TGTGCCAGCAGGCCTCCTATGACAGTCTACGAGCAGTACTTC; CDR3 protein: CASRPPMTVYEQYF
CDR3 length: 15; clone size: once; D gene: TRBD1; V gene: TRBV9; J gene: TRBJ2-1; CDR3 DNA: TGTGCCAGCAGCGTAGGACAGGGCTCCTACAATGAGCAGTTCTTC; CDR3 protein: CASSVGQGSYNEQFF
CDR3 length: 17; clone size: -; D gene: -; V gene: TRBV5-1; J gene: TRBJ2-3; CDR3 DNA: TGCGCCAGCAGCGGACGAGGGACTCCAAAAGACACAGATACGCAGTATTTT; CDR3 protein: CASSGRGTPKDTDTQYF
CDR3 length: 17; clone size: -; D gene: -; V gene: TRBV6-2/TRBV6-3; J gene: TRBJ2-1; CDR3 DNA: TGTGCCAGCAGTTACCGGAGGGGGCAGTCGGCCTACAATGAGCAGTTCTTC; CDR3 protein: CASSYRRGQSAYNEQFF
CDR3 length: 14; clone size: -; D gene: TRBD1; V gene: TRBV29-1; J gene: TRBJ1-1; CDR3 DNA: TGCAGCGTTGCGGACAGGGGCGGGAACACTGAAGCTTTCTTT; CDR3 protein: CSVADRGGNTEAFF
CDR3 length: 12; clone size: few; D gene: -; V gene: TRBV20-1; J gene: TRBJ1-2; CDR3 DNA: TGCAGTGCAAGTGGACAGAGTGATGGCTACACCTTC; CDR3 protein: CSASGQSDGYTF
CDR3 length: 18; clone size: -; D gene: -; V gene: TRBV19; J gene: TRBJ1-3; CDR3 DNA: TGTGCCAGTAGCCCCGATAGCCAAGCTCCGAGGTCTGGAAACACCATATATTTT; CDR3 protein: CASSPDSQAPRSGNTIYF
CDR3 length: 15; clone size: many; D gene: -; V gene: TRBV3-1/TRBV3-2; J gene: TRBJ1-2; CDR3 DNA: TGTGCCAGCAGCCAAGATGGTCGGGGTGACTATGGCTACACCTTC; CDR3 protein: CASSQDGRGDYGYTF
CDR3 length: 16; clone size: -; D gene: -; V gene: TRBV5-1; J gene: TRBJ2-2; CDR3 DNA: TGCGCCAGCAGCGTGACAGGTTTTACGAACACCGGGGAGCTGTTTTTT; CDR3 protein: CASSVTGFTNTGELFF
CDR3 length: 14; clone size: -; D gene: -; V gene: TRBV28; J gene: TRBJ2-7; CDR3 DNA: TGTGCCAGCGCGGGGTCCATCCTAACCTACGAGCAGTACTTC; CDR3 protein: CASAGSILTYEQYF
CDR3 length: 15; clone size: -; D gene: -; V gene: TRBV7-6; J gene: TRBJ1-1; CDR3 DNA: TGTGCCAGCAGCTTAGTGGGGGGAAAGAACACTGAAGCTTTCTTT; CDR3 protein: CASSLVGGKNTEAFF
CDR3 length: 15; clone size: -; D gene: TRBD2; V gene: TRBV19; J gene: TRBJ2-1; CDR3 DNA: TGTGCCAGTACCCCTAGCGGGAGGGTTAGTAATGAGCAGTTCTTC; CDR3 protein: CASTPSGRVSNEQFF
CDR3 length: 15; clone size: -; D gene: -; V gene: TRBV2; J gene: TRBJ1-5; CDR3 DNA: TGTGCCAGCAGTGTGTCCCCGCGCAGCAATCAGCCCCAGCATTTT; CDR3 protein: CASSVSPRSNQPQHF
CDR3 length: 15; clone size: -; D gene: -; V gene: TRBV3-1/TRBV3-2; J gene: TRBJ2-2; CDR3 DNA: TGTGCCAGCAGCCAAGGGGACTTTTCTACCGGGGAGCTGTTTTTT; CDR3 protein: CASSQGDFSTGELFF
CDR3 length: 13; clone size: -; D gene: -; V gene: TRBV11-2; J gene: TRBJ2-7; CDR3 DNA: TGTGCCAGCAGGATGGGGGGGCGGAACGAGCAGTACTTC; CDR3 protein: CASRMGGRNEQYF
CDR3 length: 12; clone size: -; D gene: -; V gene: TRBV27; J gene: TRBJ1-4; CDR3 DNA: TGTGCCAGCGGCAGGATCAATGAAAAACTGTTTTTT; CDR3 protein: CASGRINEKLFF
CDR3 length: 14; clone size: once; D gene: -; V gene: TRBV5-5; J gene: TRBJ2-5; CDR3 DNA: TGTGCCAGCAGTCGCCGGGGCGGGGAGGAGACCCAGTACTTC; CDR3 protein: CASSRRGGEETQYF
CDR3 length: 13; clone size: -; D gene: TRBD1; V gene: TRBV19; J gene: TRBJ1-1; CDR3 DNA: TGTGCCAGTAGTGCCGACAGGGGCGACCTTGCTTTCTTT; CDR3 protein: CASSADRGDLAFF